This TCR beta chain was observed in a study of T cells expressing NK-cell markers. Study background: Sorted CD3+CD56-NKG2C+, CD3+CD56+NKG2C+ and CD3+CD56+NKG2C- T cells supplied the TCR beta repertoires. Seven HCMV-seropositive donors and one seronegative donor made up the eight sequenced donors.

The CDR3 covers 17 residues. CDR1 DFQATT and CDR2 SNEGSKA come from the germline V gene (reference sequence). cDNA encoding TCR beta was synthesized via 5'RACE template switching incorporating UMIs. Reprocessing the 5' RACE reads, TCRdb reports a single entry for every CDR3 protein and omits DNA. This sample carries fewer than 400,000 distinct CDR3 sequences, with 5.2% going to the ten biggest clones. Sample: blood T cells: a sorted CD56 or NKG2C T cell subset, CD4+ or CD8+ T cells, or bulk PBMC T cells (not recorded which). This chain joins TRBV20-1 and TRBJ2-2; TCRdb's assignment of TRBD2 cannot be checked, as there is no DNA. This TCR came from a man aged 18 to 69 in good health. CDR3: CSAGMGLAGGRTGELFF.